The entry below describes one T cell receptor (beta chain). Its antigen remains unknown. This record belongs to a study of blood T cells in healthy people across ages. Germline CDR1 is MNHEY and CDR2 is SVGEGT. The CDR3 has 17 amino acids. V gave up 2 bases and J gave up 3 bases; unmatched junction bases: 12. A sample-barcoded 5' primer and a J-beta primer mix were used in a second PCR of roughly 6 to 12 cycles. In TCRdb, the 5' RACE reads were re-called with MiXCR into one record per CDR3 protein. The table records some 930,000 distinct CDR3 sequences, about 29% of them present only once. General study findings and limits: Naive CD4+ cell counts and diversity both ran higher in long-lived than in aged donors.

These data also featured in a second study, about T cells of mothers and their children.

This TCR derives from a woman in her 40s in good health. The V call is TRBV6-2 or TRBV6-3, the J call TRBJ2-7; 8 bases match TRBD2. Sequencing was done on a sample of blood. As DNA, the CDR3 is TGTGCCAGCAGTTACGAAACGGGGGGGCCGAGGGACTACGAGCAGTACTTC. This encodes CASSYETGGPRDYEQYF.